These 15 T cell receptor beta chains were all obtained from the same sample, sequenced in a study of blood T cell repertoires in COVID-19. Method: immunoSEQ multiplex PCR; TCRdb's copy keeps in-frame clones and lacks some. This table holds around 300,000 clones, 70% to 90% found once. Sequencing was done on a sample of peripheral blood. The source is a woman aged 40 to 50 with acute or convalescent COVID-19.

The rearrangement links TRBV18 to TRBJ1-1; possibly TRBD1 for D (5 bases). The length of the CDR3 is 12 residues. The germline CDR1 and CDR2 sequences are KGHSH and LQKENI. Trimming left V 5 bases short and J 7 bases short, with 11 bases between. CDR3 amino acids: CASSKAGLEAFF. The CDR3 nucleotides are TGTGCCAGCTCAAAAGCAGGGCTTGAAGCTTTCTTT.

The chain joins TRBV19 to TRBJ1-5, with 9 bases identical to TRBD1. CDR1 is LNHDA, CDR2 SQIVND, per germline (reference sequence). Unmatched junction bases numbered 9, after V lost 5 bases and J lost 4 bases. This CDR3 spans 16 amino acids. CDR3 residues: CASSLRRDRENQPQHF. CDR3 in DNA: TGTGCCAGTAGTCTGCGGAGGGACAGGGAAAATCAGCCCCAGCATTTT. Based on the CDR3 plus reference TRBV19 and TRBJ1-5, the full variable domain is DGGITQSPKYLFRKEGQNVTLSCEQNLNHDAMYWYRQDPGQGLRLIYYSQIVNDFQKGDIAEGYSVSREKKESFPLTVTSAQKNPTAFYLCASSLRRDRENQPQHFGDGTRLSIL.

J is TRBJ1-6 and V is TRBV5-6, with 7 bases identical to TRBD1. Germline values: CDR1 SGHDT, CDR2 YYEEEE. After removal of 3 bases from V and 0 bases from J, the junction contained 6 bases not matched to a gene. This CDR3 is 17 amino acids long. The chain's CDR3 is CASSSVQGSSYNSPLHF. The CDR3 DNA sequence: TGTGCCAGCAGCTCCGTACAGGGGAGCTCCTATAATTCACCCCTCCACTTT.

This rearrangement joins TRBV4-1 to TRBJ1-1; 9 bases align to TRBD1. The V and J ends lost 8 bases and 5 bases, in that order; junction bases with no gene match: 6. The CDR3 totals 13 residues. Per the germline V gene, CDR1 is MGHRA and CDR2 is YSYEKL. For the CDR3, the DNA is TGCGCCAGCTGGGGACAGGGAGGGACTGAAGCTTTCTTT. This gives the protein CASWGQGGTEAFF.

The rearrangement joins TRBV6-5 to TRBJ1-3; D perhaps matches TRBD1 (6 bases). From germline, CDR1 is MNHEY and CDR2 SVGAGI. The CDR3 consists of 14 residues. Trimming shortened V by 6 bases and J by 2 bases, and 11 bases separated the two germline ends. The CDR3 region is CASRGGGTGNTIYF. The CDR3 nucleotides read TGTGCCAGCAGGGGCGGGGGCACTGGAAACACCATATATTTT.

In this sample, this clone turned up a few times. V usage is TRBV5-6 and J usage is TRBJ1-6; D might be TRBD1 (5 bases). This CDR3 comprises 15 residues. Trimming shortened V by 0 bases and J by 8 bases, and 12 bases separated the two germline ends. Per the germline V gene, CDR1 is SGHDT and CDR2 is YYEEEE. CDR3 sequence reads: CASSLGLQADSPLHF. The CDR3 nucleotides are TGTGCCAGCAGCTTGGGATTACAGGCGGATTCACCCCTCCACTTT.

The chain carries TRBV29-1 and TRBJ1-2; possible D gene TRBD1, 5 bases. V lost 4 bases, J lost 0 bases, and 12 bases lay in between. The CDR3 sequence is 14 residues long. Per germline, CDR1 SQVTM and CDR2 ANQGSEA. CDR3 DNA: TGCAGCGTTGTAAGGGGCAGCACTAACTATGGCTACACCTTC. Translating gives CSVVRGSTNYGYTF.

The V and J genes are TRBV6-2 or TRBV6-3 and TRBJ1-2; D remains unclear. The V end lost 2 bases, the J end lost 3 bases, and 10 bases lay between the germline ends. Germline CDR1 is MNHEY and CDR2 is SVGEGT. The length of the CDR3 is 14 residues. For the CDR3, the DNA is TGTGCCAGCAGTTACGGGTCGCAGGACTATGGCTACACCTTC. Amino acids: CASSYGSQDYGYTF.

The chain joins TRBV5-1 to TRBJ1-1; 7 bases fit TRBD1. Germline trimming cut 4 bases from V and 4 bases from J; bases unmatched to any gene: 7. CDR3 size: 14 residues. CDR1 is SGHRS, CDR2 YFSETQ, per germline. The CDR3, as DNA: TGCGCCAGCAGCGTAAGACAGGGTAGCACTGAAGCTTTCTTT. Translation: CASSVRQGSTEAFF.

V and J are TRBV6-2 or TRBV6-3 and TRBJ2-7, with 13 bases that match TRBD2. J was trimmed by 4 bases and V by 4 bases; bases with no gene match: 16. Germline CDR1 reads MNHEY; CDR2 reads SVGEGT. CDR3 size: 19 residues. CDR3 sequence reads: CASSSPTSGGPHPGYEQYV. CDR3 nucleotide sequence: TGTGCCAGCAGTTCCCCGACTAGCGGGGGGCCCCACCCGGGGTACGAGCAGTACGTC.

In DNA form, the CDR3 reads TGTGCCAGCAGTTCCACTAGCGGGGGGCCATACAATGAGCAGTTCTTC. Protein sequence: CASSSTSGGPYNEQFF. The V call is TRBV6-5, the J call TRBJ2-1; 12 positions agree with TRBD2. Germline CDR1 MNHEY, CDR2 SVGAGI. The V and J ends lost 4 bases and 4 bases, in that order; junction bases with no gene match: 5. This CDR3 spans 16 amino acids.

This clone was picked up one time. The CDR3 here is CSASDGSSYNEQFF. The CDR3 bases are TGCAGTGCTAGTGACGGGAGCTCCTACAATGAGCAGTTCTTC. This chain joins TRBV20-1 and TRBJ2-1, with a weak D call TRBD2 (6 bases). CDR3 size: 14 residues. The V end lost 3 bases, the J end lost 0 bases, and 9 bases lay between the germline ends. Germline V gene lookup returns CDR1 DFQATT and CDR2 SNEGSKA (reference sequence).

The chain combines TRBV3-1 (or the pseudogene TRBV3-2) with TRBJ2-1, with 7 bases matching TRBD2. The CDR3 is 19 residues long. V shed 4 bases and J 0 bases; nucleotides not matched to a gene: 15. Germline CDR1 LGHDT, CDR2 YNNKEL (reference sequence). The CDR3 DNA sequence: TGTGCCAGCAGCCCAACGACGCGGGCGGGGGTTGGCTCCTACAATGAGCAGTTCTTC. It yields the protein CASSPTTRAGVGSYNEQFF.

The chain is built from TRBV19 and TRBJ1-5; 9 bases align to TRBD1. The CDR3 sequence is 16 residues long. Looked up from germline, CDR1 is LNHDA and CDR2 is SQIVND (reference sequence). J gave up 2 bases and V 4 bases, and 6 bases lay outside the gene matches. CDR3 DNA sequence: TGTGCCAGTAGTACACAGGGGGCTGGGGGCAATCAGCCCCAGCATTTT. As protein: CASSTQGAGGNQPQHF.

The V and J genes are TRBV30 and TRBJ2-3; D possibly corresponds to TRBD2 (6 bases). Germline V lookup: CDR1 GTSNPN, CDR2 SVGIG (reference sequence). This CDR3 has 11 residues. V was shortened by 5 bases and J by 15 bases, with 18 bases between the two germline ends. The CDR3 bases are TGTGCCTGGGGGGGGTCACCCTTCTTATATTTT. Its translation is CAWGGSPFLYF.